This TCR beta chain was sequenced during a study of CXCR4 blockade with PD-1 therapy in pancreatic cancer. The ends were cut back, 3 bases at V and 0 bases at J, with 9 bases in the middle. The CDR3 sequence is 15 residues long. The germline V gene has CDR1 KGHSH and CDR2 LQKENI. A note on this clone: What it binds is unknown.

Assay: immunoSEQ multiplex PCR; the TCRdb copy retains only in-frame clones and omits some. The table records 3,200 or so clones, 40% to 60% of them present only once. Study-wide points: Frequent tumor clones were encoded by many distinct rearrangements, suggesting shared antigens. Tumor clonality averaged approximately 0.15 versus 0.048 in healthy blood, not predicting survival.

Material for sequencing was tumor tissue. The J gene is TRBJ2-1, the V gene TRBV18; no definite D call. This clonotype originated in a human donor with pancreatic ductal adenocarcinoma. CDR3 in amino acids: CASSPAGSSYNEQFF. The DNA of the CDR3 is TGTGCCAGCTCACCCGCCGGCAGCTCCTACAATGAGCAGTTCTTC.